This T cell receptor (beta chain) was found in a study of T cell changes during pregnancy in multiple sclerosis. Trimming took 7 bases from V and 3 from J; bases not matched to a gene: 7. Germline V gene data show CDR1 as LNHNV and CDR2 as YYDKDF (reference sequence). The CDR3 length is 14 residues. The assay was immunoSEQ multiplex PCR, and TCRdb's table has in-frame clones only and misses some. The data show roughly 40,000 clones, about 93% seen once. The origin of this receptor is a female donor with multiple sclerosis, enrolled in a pregnancy study. The rearrangement joins TRBV15 to TRBJ1-1; 8 positions agree with TRBD1. The sample was CD4+ T cells from peripheral blood mononuclear cells, taken in the third trimester of pregnancy. The CDR3 DNA reads as TGTGCCACCAAGACAGGGGTTCTGGACACTGAAGCTTTCTTT. Translating gives CATKTGVLDTEAFF.